In its sample, the clone carrying this TCR beta chain was seen a few times. The data were taken from a study of T-cell memory formation after mild COVID-19. The CDR3 loop spans 14 amino acids. Germline CDR1 reads MNHEY; CDR2 reads SVGAGI. V was trimmed by 2 bases and J by 7 bases, leaving 12 bases between them. Each CDR3 protein is one row after TCRdb ran MiXCR on the 5' RACE reads. The sample has hundreds of thousands of distinct CDR3 sequences, approximately 18% seen once. The chain joins TRBV6-5 to TRBJ2-1, with D perhaps being TRBD1 or TRBD2 (5 bases each). The sample consisted of PBMCs or a T cell subset sorted from them (not recorded which). The TCR comes from an adult woman who had mild COVID-19 (a few samples of this study predate the infection). Cell type and time point are not known. CDR3 protein: CASSYAPGRNEQFF. The CDR3 bases are TGTGCCAGCAGTTACGCGCCGGGGCGGAATGAGCAGTTCTTC.